This note documents a single TCR beta chain sequence. Its matching antigen is unknown. Autoimmune disease history or systemic immunosuppression excluded patients. With baseline, cycle 4 day 1, and cycle 7 day 1 as timepoints, blood was sampled. The data were taken from a study of OX40 agonist ivuxolimab in advanced cancers. For the study at large: The group had a mean age of 60 years, ranged from about 20 to 80, and was around 82% male. Study-wide points: It was also the case that some nonresponders had low normalized T-cell clonal expansion.

Here immunoSEQ multiplex PCR was the method, and the copy in TCRdb shows in-frame clones only, minus some. The sample has 60,000 to 65,000 clones; approximately 85% are singletons. The germline CDR1 and CDR2 sequences are KGHSH and LQKENI. V dropped 1 base and J dropped 5 bases, with 11 bases sitting between them. CDR3 length equals 15 residues. The rearrangement uses TRBV18 and TRBJ2-2, with D possibly TRBD1 on 6 matching bases. This receptor was obtained from an adult with an advanced solid tumor such as melanoma, head and neck, liver or kidney cancer. Here the sequenced sample was CD4+ or CD8+ T cells sorted from blood, taken in a trial of the OX40 agonist ivuxolimab. The DNA of the CDR3 is TGTGCCAGCTCACCACAGGGGGTCGAGACCGGGGAGCTGTTTTTT. Amino acid sequence: CASSPQGVETGELFF. Full variable domain (missing parts from reference TRBV18 and TRBJ2-2): NAGVMQNPRHLVRRRGQEARLRCSPMKGHSHVYWYRQLPEEGLKFMVYLQKENIIDESGMPKERFSAEFPKEGPSILRIQQVVRGDSAAYFCASSPQGVETGELFFGEGSRLTVL.